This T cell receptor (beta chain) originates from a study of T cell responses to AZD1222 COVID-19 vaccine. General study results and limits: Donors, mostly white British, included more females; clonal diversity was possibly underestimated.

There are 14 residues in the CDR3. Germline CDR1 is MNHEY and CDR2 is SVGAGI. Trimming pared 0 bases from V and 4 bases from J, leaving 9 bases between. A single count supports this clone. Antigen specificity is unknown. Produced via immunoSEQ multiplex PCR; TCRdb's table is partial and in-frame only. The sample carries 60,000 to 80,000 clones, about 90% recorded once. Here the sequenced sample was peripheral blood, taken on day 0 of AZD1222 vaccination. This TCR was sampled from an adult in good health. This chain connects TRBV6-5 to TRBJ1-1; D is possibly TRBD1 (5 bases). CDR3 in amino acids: CASSYSGGSTEAFF. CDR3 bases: TGTGCCAGCAGTTACTCGGGGGGGAGCACTGAAGCTTTCTTT.